The clone carrying this TCR beta chain has a handful of counts. V was pared by 4 bases and J by 6 bases, with 10 bases of the junction left unmatched. The CDR3 has 15 residues. Germline V lookup: CDR1 MNHEY, CDR2 SVGAGI. The data derive from a study of cytomegalovirus exposure and HLA in healthy donors. This PCR relied on a set of 60 Vbeta primers and 13 Jbeta primers. Clones were read by immunoSEQ multiplex PCR, and TCRdb kept only the in-frame ones, dropping some. The sample includes about 160,000 clones, about four fifths of them seen just once. The V gene is TRBV6-5, the J gene TRBJ2-7, with 9 bases identical to TRBD1. Sequences were obtained from PBMCs. The origin of this receptor is a man aged 50 to 60 in good health and CMV-seropositive. CDR3 nucleotides: TGTGCCAGCAGTTTCACCTGGGACAGGGAAGTCGAGCAGTACTTC. As protein: CASSFTWDREVEQYF.